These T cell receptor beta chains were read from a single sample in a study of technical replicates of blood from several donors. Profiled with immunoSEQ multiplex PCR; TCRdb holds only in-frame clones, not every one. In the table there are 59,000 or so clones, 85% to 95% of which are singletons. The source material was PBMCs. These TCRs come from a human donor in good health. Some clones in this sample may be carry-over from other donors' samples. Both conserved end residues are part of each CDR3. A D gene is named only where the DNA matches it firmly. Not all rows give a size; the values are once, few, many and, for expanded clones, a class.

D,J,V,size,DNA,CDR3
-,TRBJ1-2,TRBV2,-,TGTGCCAGCAGTGTGGGGGGGTTCTATGGCTACACCTTC,CASSVGGFYGYTF
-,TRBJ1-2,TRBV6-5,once,TGTGCCAGCAGTCCCTTGACAGCAAACTATGGCTACACCTTC,CASSPLTANYGYTF
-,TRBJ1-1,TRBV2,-,TGTGCCAGCAGTGAAGAGGGGGAAACTGAAGCTTTCTTT,CASSEEGETEAFF
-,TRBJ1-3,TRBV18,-,TGTGCCAGCTCACCGAAGGGGGAACCCGGCTCTAGGAACACCATATATTTT,CASSPKGEPGSRNTIYF
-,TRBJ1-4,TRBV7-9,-,TGTGCCAGCAGCCCCAGGGAGGTCGATGAAAAACTGTTTTTT,CASSPREVDEKLFF
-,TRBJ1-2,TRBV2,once,TGTGCCAGCAGTGTCCAGGGCCCCTATGGCTACACCTTC,CASSVQGPYGYTF
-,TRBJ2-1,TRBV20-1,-,TGCAGTGCTAGTATCAATGAGCAGTTCTTC,CSASINEQFF
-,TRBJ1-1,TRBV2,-,TGTGCCAGCAGTGAAGGGGGCAGTGGAGCTTTCTTT,CASSEGGSGAFF
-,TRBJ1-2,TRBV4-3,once,TGCGCCAGCAGCCAAGGGTTCTTCTCGGGCTATGGCTACACCTTC,CASSQGFFSGYGYTF
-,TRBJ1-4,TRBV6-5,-,TGTGCCAGCAGTCCAACGGACAGTCGTAATGAAAAACTGTTTTTT,CASSPTDSRNEKLFF
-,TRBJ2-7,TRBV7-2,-,TGTGCCAGCAGCTTAGCACTACTCTACGAGCAGTACTTC,CASSLALLYEQYF
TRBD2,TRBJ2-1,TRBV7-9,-,TGTGCCAGCAGCTTACCGGCAGCGGGAGGTGGCAATGAGCAGTTCTTC,CASSLPAAGGGNEQFF
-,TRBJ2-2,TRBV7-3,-,TGTGCCAGCAGCTTATTCCAAGTTGGGGCAGGGCGTCCCGGGGAGCTGTTTTTT,CASSLFQVGAGRPGELFF
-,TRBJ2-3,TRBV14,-,TGTGCCAGCAGCCCGGGCACAGATACGCAGTATTTT,CASSPGTDTQYF
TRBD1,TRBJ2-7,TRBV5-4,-,TGTGCCAGCAGCCCCGGGACAGGATCCACCTCCTACGAGCAGTACTTC,CASSPGTGSTSYEQYF
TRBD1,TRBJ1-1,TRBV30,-,TGTGCCTGGAGCCCGGGACAGGGGGAAGCTTTCTTT,CAWSPGQGEAFF
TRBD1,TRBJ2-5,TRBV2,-,TGTGCCAGCAGGGGACAGGAGGTTTCCCAGTACTTC,CASRGQEVSQYF
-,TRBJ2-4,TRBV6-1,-,TGTGCCAGCAGTGAAGCCGGGGGGACATGGGCCAAAAACATTCAGTACTTC,CASSEAGGTWAKNIQYF
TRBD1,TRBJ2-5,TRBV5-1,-,TGCGCCAGCAGCTTGGGAGGGGGCTCTCAAGAGACCCAGTACTTC,CASSLGGGSQETQYF
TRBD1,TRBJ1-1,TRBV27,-,TGTGCCAGCAGCCCGACCGGGGGACAGAGAACCATGAACACTGAAGCTTTCTTT,CASSPTGGQRTMNTEAFF
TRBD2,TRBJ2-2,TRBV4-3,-,TGCGCCAGCAGCCCTACTAGCGGGGGGGCTCGGGAGCTGTTTTTT,CASSPTSGGARELFF
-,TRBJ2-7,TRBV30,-,TGTGCCTGGAGCCCGGAGGGGGCTGGCGAGCAGTACTTC,CAWSPEGAGEQYF
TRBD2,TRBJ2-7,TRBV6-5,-,TGTGCCAGCCGGGGGGGCTCCTACGAGCAGTACTTC,CASRGGSYEQYF
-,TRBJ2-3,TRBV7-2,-,TGTGCCAGCAGCCAGGGGGGATCCACAGATACGCAGTATTTT,CASSQGGSTDTQYF
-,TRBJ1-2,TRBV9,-,TGTGCCAGCAGCGGAACGGTCGCCGGTGGCTACACCTTC,CASSGTVAGGYTF
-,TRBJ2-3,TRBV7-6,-,TGTGCCAGCAGCTTAGACAGGGAAACGCAGTATTTT,CASSLDRETQYF